These T cell receptor beta chains were read from a single sample in a study of blood T cell repertoires in COVID-19. Assay: immunoSEQ multiplex PCR; the TCRdb copy retains only in-frame clones and omits some. Among under 200,000 clones listed, 70% to 90% were seen once. Sequenced sample: peripheral blood. Receptor source: a woman of 80 years or more with COVID-19, enrolled during active disease. Each CDR3 is given with its conserved first and last residue. Fields, in order: clone size, V gene, CDR3 length, D gene, J gene, CDR3 DNA, CDR3 protein. D genes are given only for firm matches. Not all rows give a size; the values are once, few, many and, for expanded clones, a class.

abundance: NA
v_gene: TRBV12-5
len: 14
d_gene: NA
j_gene: TRBJ1-4
CDR3nt: TGTGCTAGTGGTTGGGGCTGGGCCGAGGAAAAACTGTTTTTT
CDR3aa: CASGWGWAEEKLFF

abundance: NA
v_gene: TRBV27
len: 14
d_gene: TRBD1
j_gene: TRBJ2-7
CDR3nt: TGTGCCAGCAGCCGGGACAGGGGTGGCTACGAGCAGTACTTC
CDR3aa: CASSRDRGGYEQYF

abundance: NA
v_gene: TRBV5-1
len: 15
d_gene: NA
j_gene: TRBJ1-5
CDR3nt: TGCGCCAGCAGCTTGACGGGGGGGCAGGATCAGCCCCAGCATTTT
CDR3aa: CASSLTGGQDQPQHF

abundance: NA
v_gene: TRBV6-4
len: 13
d_gene: NA
j_gene: TRBJ1-1
CDR3nt: TGTGCCACCCCAGTTGCGGAGGGAACTGAAGCTTTCTTT
CDR3aa: CATPVAEGTEAFF

abundance: NA
v_gene: TRBV5-6
len: 15
d_gene: TRBD2
j_gene: TRBJ2-5
CDR3nt: TGTGCCAGCAGCTACGGCGTGGGGGGGGGTGAGACCCAGTACTTC
CDR3aa: CASSYGVGGGETQYF

abundance: NA
v_gene: TRBV7-2
len: 13
d_gene: NA
j_gene: TRBJ1-1
CDR3nt: TGTGCCAGCAGCTTTAAGGAGGGGACTGAAGCTTTCTTT
CDR3aa: CASSFKEGTEAFF

abundance: once
v_gene: TRBV10-3
len: 13
d_gene: NA
j_gene: TRBJ2-5
CDR3nt: TGTGCCATCAGTGAGAGTCAGGCGGAGACCCAGTACTTC
CDR3aa: CAISESQAETQYF

abundance: NA
v_gene: TRBV5-4
len: 15
d_gene: NA
j_gene: TRBJ1-3
CDR3nt: TGTGCCAGCAGCTTGGGGACAGACACTGGAAACACCATATATTTT
CDR3aa: CASSLGTDTGNTIYF

abundance: NA
v_gene: TRBV6-1
len: 16
d_gene: NA
j_gene: TRBJ2-5
CDR3nt: TGTGCCAGCAGTGAGCATATTCCCCAGGGGGGTGAGACCCAGTACTTC
CDR3aa: CASSEHIPQGGETQYF

abundance: few
v_gene: TRBV5-1
len: 14
d_gene: NA
j_gene: TRBJ1-1
CDR3nt: TGCGCCAGCAGCTTACAGGCTCGAGGCACTGAAGCTTTCTTT
CDR3aa: CASSLQARGTEAFF

abundance: NA
v_gene: TRBV5-6
len: 11
d_gene: TRBD2
j_gene: TRBJ2-5
CDR3nt: TGTGCCAGCGGGAGGGAAGAGACCCAGTACTTC
CDR3aa: CASGREETQYF

abundance: NA
v_gene: TRBV4-1
len: 12
d_gene: NA
j_gene: TRBJ2-7
CDR3nt: TGCGCCAGCAGTCAACCCGAGGGCGAGCAGTACTTC
CDR3aa: CASSQPEGEQYF

abundance: NA
v_gene: TRBV5-1
len: 14
d_gene: TRBD1
j_gene: TRBJ2-3
CDR3nt: TGCGCCAGCAGCTGGGACAGGGAAAGACATACGCAGTATTTT
CDR3aa: CASSWDRERHTQYF

abundance: NA
v_gene: TRBV4-1
len: 18
d_gene: NA
j_gene: TRBJ1-5
CDR3nt: TGCGCCAGCAGCCAATCTTTTAGGACTTCCGAAGTCAATCAGCCCCAGCATTTT
CDR3aa: CASSQSFRTSEVNQPQHF

abundance: once
v_gene: TRBV6-4
len: 14
d_gene: NA
j_gene: TRBJ1-5
CDR3nt: TGTGCCAGCAGTGACTCCGGGGGATCGCAGCCCCAGCATTTT
CDR3aa: CASSDSGGSQPQHF

abundance: NA
v_gene: TRBV20-1
len: 11
d_gene: NA
j_gene: TRBJ2-5
CDR3nt: TGCAGTGCTAGCGAGCCAGAGACCCAGTACTTC
CDR3aa: CSASEPETQYF

abundance: NA
v_gene: TRBV13
len: 14
d_gene: NA
j_gene: TRBJ1-1
CDR3nt: TGTGCCAGCAGCTTCAGGGCTTTGAACACTGAAGCTTTCTTT
CDR3aa: CASSFRALNTEAFF

abundance: NA
v_gene: TRBV5-5
len: 15
d_gene: TRBD2
j_gene: TRBJ2-3
CDR3nt: TGTGCCAGCAGGGTAGCGGGGGCTCCTCGGGGGACGCAGTATTTT
CDR3aa: CASRVAGAPRGTQYF

abundance: NA
v_gene: TRBV7-6
len: 13
d_gene: NA
j_gene: TRBJ1-1
CDR3nt: TGTGCCAGCAGCTTAGGGGGGGACACTGAAGCTTTCTTT
CDR3aa: CASSLGGDTEAFF

abundance: once
v_gene: TRBV15
len: 16
d_gene: TRBD1
j_gene: TRBJ2-2
CDR3nt: TGTGCCACCAGCCGCCGGGACAGCCTACGCACCGGGGAGCTGTTTTTT
CDR3aa: CATSRRDSLRTGELFF

abundance: once
v_gene: TRBV6-5
len: 12
d_gene: NA
j_gene: TRBJ1-1
CDR3nt: TGTGCCAGCAGCTTAGACATCAGTGAAGCTTTCTTT
CDR3aa: CASSLDISEAFF

abundance: NA
v_gene: TRBV7-9
len: 15
d_gene: NA
j_gene: TRBJ1-4
CDR3nt: TGTGCCAGCAGCTTAAGTTCCGGGTTTCGTGAAAAACTGTTTTTT
CDR3aa: CASSLSSGFREKLFF

abundance: NA
v_gene: TRBV6-1
len: 14
d_gene: NA
j_gene: TRBJ2-2
CDR3nt: TGTGCCAGCAGTCCCAGGGTGAACACCGGGGAGCTGTTTTTT
CDR3aa: CASSPRVNTGELFF

abundance: NA
v_gene: TRBV5-1
len: 18
d_gene: NA
j_gene: TRBJ2-5
CDR3nt: TGCGCCCCAGCAGATTTGAAAGGGGCCTCATACCTAAAAGAGACCCAGTACTTC
CDR3aa: CAPADLKGASYLKETQYF

abundance: NA
v_gene: TRBV27
len: 18
d_gene: TRBD2
j_gene: TRBJ2-1
CDR3nt: TGTGCCAGCAGAAGCCTAACTAGCGGGAGAGGGACCTACAATGAGCAGTTCTTC
CDR3aa: CASRSLTSGRGTYNEQFF

abundance: NA
v_gene: TRBV6-5
len: 14
d_gene: NA
j_gene: TRBJ2-1
CDR3nt: TGTGCCAGCAGTTATCTGCAGGGAGGCAATGAGCAGTTCTTC
CDR3aa: CASSYLQGGNEQFF

abundance: NA
v_gene: TRBV20-1
len: 16
d_gene: NA
j_gene: TRBJ1-2
CDR3nt: TGCAGTGCTAGTCAGTCAGGAGTGGGCAGGGGCTATGGCTACACCTTC
CDR3aa: CSASQSGVGRGYGYTF

abundance: NA
v_gene: TRBV7-3
len: 17
d_gene: TRBD2
j_gene: TRBJ2-1
CDR3nt: TGTGCCAGCAGCCCGAGGTCCCCTAGCGGGGGCTACAATGAGCAGTTCTTC
CDR3aa: CASSPRSPSGGYNEQFF

abundance: once
v_gene: TRBV3-1/TRBV3-2
len: 16
d_gene: NA
j_gene: TRBJ1-5
CDR3nt: TGTGCCAGCAGCCAAGATCTACTGTCGGGCAATCAGCCCCAGCATTTT
CDR3aa: CASSQDLLSGNQPQHF

abundance: NA
v_gene: TRBV24-1
len: 16
d_gene: TRBD2
j_gene: TRBJ2-1
CDR3nt: TGTGCCACCAGTCGCTCCCCTAGCGGCGCCTACAATGAGCAGTTCTTC
CDR3aa: CATSRSPSGAYNEQFF

abundance: NA
v_gene: TRBV6-5
len: 16
d_gene: NA
j_gene: TRBJ2-7
CDR3nt: TGTGCCAGCAGTTACAATGACCCTAGAGTCGGCTACGAGCAGTACTTC
CDR3aa: CASSYNDPRVGYEQYF

abundance: NA
v_gene: TRBV23-1
len: 18
d_gene: TRBD1
j_gene: TRBJ1-2
CDR3nt: TGCGCCAGCAGTCAAGGGTTGGACAGGGCAAGGAAGAACTATGGCTACACCTTC
CDR3aa: CASSQGLDRARKNYGYTF

abundance: NA
v_gene: TRBV10-3
len: 13
d_gene: TRBD1
j_gene: TRBJ2-1
CDR3nt: TGTGCCATCAGTGGGGACAGGGCGGATGAGCAGTTCTTC
CDR3aa: CAISGDRADEQFF

abundance: once
v_gene: TRBV29-1
len: 10
d_gene: NA
j_gene: TRBJ1-1
CDR3nt: TGCAGCGCCGGACAGAGTGAAGCTTTCTTT
CDR3aa: CSAGQSEAFF

abundance: once
v_gene: TRBV15
len: 14
d_gene: NA
j_gene: TRBJ2-5
CDR3nt: TGTGCCACCAGCAGAGGGGGGGACCAAGAGACCCAGTACTTC
CDR3aa: CATSRGGDQETQYF

abundance: NA
v_gene: TRBV9
len: 13
d_gene: NA
j_gene: TRBJ1-1
CDR3nt: TGTGCCAGCAGCCCCGAGGCGTACACTGAAGCTTTCTTT
CDR3aa: CASSPEAYTEAFF

abundance: few
v_gene: TRBV19
len: 14
d_gene: TRBD1
j_gene: TRBJ2-3
CDR3nt: TGTGCCAGTAGTAACGGACAGGGCACAGATACGCAGTATTTT
CDR3aa: CASSNGQGTDTQYF

abundance: NA
v_gene: TRBV5-8
len: 17
d_gene: TRBD2
j_gene: TRBJ2-7
CDR3nt: TGTGCCAGCAGCCCGGGCGGTAGCGGGAGTTTCTGGAGCGAGCAGTACTTC
CDR3aa: CASSPGGSGSFWSEQYF

abundance: NA
v_gene: TRBV3-1/TRBV3-2
len: 16
d_gene: TRBD2
j_gene: TRBJ2-1
CDR3nt: TGTGCCAGCAGCCAAGTCCTCCTCACAAGGGAGGGTGAGCAGTTCTTC
CDR3aa: CASSQVLLTREGEQFF

abundance: NA
v_gene: TRBV5-1
len: 15
d_gene: NA
j_gene: TRBJ2-3
CDR3nt: TGCGCCAGCAATGAGGCCCCGACGCCGCACAATACGCAGTATTTT
CDR3aa: CASNEAPTPHNTQYF

abundance: few
v_gene: TRBV24-1
len: 17
d_gene: TRBD1
j_gene: TRBJ1-4
CDR3nt: TGTGCCACCAGTGATAGGGGACAGGGGGCAAAGAATGAAAAACTGTTTTTT
CDR3aa: CATSDRGQGAKNEKLFF

abundance: NA
v_gene: TRBV4-1
len: 17
d_gene: NA
j_gene: TRBJ1-2
CDR3nt: TGCGCCAGCAGCCAAGAGACGGGGTTAGCGTATAACTATGGCTACACCTTC
CDR3aa: CASSQETGLAYNYGYTF

abundance: few
v_gene: TRBV7-2
len: 15
d_gene: NA
j_gene: TRBJ1-5
CDR3nt: TGTGCCAGCAGACCCCCTGGAGGTCGGGGGCAGCCCCAGCATTTT
CDR3aa: CASRPPGGRGQPQHF

abundance: NA
v_gene: TRBV6-5
len: 14
d_gene: NA
j_gene: TRBJ1-1
CDR3nt: TGTGCCAGCAGTCCACAAATAAGAAACACTGAAGCTTTCTTT
CDR3aa: CASSPQIRNTEAFF

abundance: NA
v_gene: TRBV3-1/TRBV3-2
len: 14
d_gene: TRBD2
j_gene: TRBJ2-2
CDR3nt: TGTGCCAGCAGCCAAGGCGGGAGAACCGGGGAGCTGTTTTTT
CDR3aa: CASSQGGRTGELFF

abundance: few
v_gene: TRBV18
len: 15
d_gene: TRBD1
j_gene: TRBJ1-4
CDR3nt: TGTGCCAGCTCACCTACCGGGACAGGGGGTGAAAAACTGTTTTTT
CDR3aa: CASSPTGTGGEKLFF

abundance: few
v_gene: TRBV11-1
len: 14
d_gene: NA
j_gene: TRBJ1-5
CDR3nt: TGTGCCAGCAGGAGCGGCGAGGGCAATCAGCCCCAGCATTTT
CDR3aa: CASRSGEGNQPQHF

abundance: NA
v_gene: TRBV12-5
len: 13
d_gene: NA
j_gene: TRBJ1-2
CDR3nt: TGTGCTACTCAGGACAGCTCTAACTATGGCTACACCTTC
CDR3aa: CATQDSSNYGYTF

abundance: NA
v_gene: TRBV7-2
len: 14
d_gene: NA
j_gene: TRBJ1-5
CDR3nt: TGTGCCAGCAGCCGGGGGACCGATAATCAGCCCCAGCATTTT
CDR3aa: CASSRGTDNQPQHF

abundance: NA
v_gene: TRBV24-1
len: 13
d_gene: NA
j_gene: TRBJ2-7
CDR3nt: TGTGCCACCAGTGAGGCCCCTCGTTTCGAGCAGTACTTC
CDR3aa: CATSEAPRFEQYF

abundance: NA
v_gene: TRBV28
len: 17
d_gene: TRBD2
j_gene: TRBJ2-3
CDR3nt: TGTGCCAGCAGTTCCCCGCAGTTGCGGCAGGGAGGGGATACGCAGTATTTT
CDR3aa: CASSSPQLRQGGDTQYF